The 8 T cell receptor beta chains listed next were all sequenced from one sample in a study of Graves' ophthalmopathy and Graves' hyperthyroidism (dated by TCRdb to between 2018 and 2020). For sequencing, an Illumina HiSeq 2000 was employed. TCR beta CDR3 regions were amplified from RNA transcripts for repertoire sequencing. A first-round RT-PCR used HTBI primers with the Qiagen OneStep RT-PCR kit, followed by a second-round multiplex PCR, size selection and purification. TCRdb trimmed the raw reads at Q25, called clones with MiXCR and kept productive beta chains. Rows with a matching CDR3 protein are joined into one entry that keeps the most common DNA and genes. The sample yields over a million distinct CDR3 sequences; about 40% were counted once. The ten largest make up around 10% of the sample. The sample was peripheral blood or thyroid tissue (not recorded which). All receptors come from an adult man with Graves' hyperthyroidism.

This clonotype has a count of ten or more. The chain recombines TRBV20-1 with TRBJ1-6; D is perhaps TRBD1 (6 bases). CDR3 size: 14 residues. Looked up from germline, CDR1 is DFQATT and CDR2 is SNEGSKA (reference sequence). V was trimmed by 5 bases and J by 6 bases, leaving 14 bases between them. The CDR3 sequence is CSAWAGATNSPLHF. The CDR3 region has the DNA TGCAGTGCTTGGGCAGGGGCTACTAATTCACCCCTCCACTTT.

This clonotype has a count of ten or more. The chain recombines TRBV20-1 with TRBJ1-2; D is possibly TRBD1 (5 bases). The V and J ends lost 5 bases and 6 bases respectively, with 19 bases between them. The CDR3 length is 14 residues. Germline assignment: CDR1 DFQATT and CDR2 SNEGSKA (reference sequence). The CDR3 sequence is CSAENRNQGDGYTF. The CDR3 DNA is TGCAGTGCTGAGAACCGGAACCAGGGTGATGGCTACACCTTC.

This clonotype showed up many times. V is TRBV25-1 and J is TRBJ2-7; the match to TRBD1 covers 10 bases. Trimming cost V 2 bases and J 4 bases; bases outside gene matches: 5. The CDR3 length is 15 residues. Per germline, CDR1 MGHDK and CDR2 SYGVNS. CDR3 residues: CASSETGTGVYEQYF. For the CDR3, the DNA is TGTGCCAGCAGTGAAACCGGGACAGGGGTGTACGAGCAGTACTTC.

This clonotype was observed a few times. The V gene is TRBV4-3, the J gene TRBJ1-1, with D perhaps TRBD1 (6 bases). Between the trimmed V and J ends, which lost 0 bases and 14 bases, there was a span of 16 bases. Looked up from germline, CDR1 is LGHNA and CDR2 is YSLEER. CDR3 length: 13 amino acids. CDR3 protein: CASSQDRGQSLFF. The CDR3 DNA sequence: TGCGCCAGCAGCCAAGATCGGGGGCAGTCTCTCTTCTTT.

V is TRBV20-1 and J is TRBJ2-7; TRBD1 matches 8 bases. Germline assignment: CDR1 DFQATT and CDR2 SNEGSKA (reference sequence). The CDR3 spans 14 residues. V was clipped by 2 bases and J by 1 base; unmatched bases: 4. The CDR3 nucleotides read TGCAGTGCTAGAAACGGACAGGGATCCTACGAGCAGTACTTC. As protein: CSARNGQGSYEQYF.

The V gene is TRBV20-1, the J gene TRBJ2-2; 8 bases line up with TRBD1. Germline assignment: CDR1 DFQATT and CDR2 SNEGSKA (reference sequence). Unmatched junction bases numbered 9, after V lost 2 bases and J lost 4 bases. This CDR3 comprises 16 residues. Here the CDR3 reads CSARKTGASGTGELFF. CDR3 bases: TGCAGTGCTAGAAAGACAGGGGCCTCCGGCACCGGGGAGCTGTTTTTT.

This clonotype occurred a few times. The rearrangement links TRBV7-7 to TRBJ2-7, with a tentative D call TRBD2 (6 bases). The ends were cut back, 5 bases at V and 2 bases at J, with 16 bases in the middle. The CDR3 runs 15 residues. Germline assignment: CDR1 SSHAT and CDR2 FNYEAQ (reference sequence). The CDR3 bases are TGTGCCAGCAGCCCGGGACCTAGGGAGGCCTACGAGCAGTACTTC. Residues: CASSPGPREAYEQYF.

Comment on this clonotype: This may stem from a read error, because a much larger clone lies one nucleotide away. V is TRBV2 and J is TRBJ2-7; 7 bases are a match to TRBD1. This CDR3 has 14 residues. V dropped 5 bases and J dropped 2; count of bases not matched to a gene: 6. CDR1 SNHLY and CDR2 FYNNEI come from the germline V gene. CDR3 protein: CASSRPGTAYEQYF. The CDR3 bases are TGTGCCAGCAGTCGACCCGGGACAGCCTACGAGCAGTACTTC.